This TCR beta chain was obtained from a study of vaccination and CD4 T cells after COVID-19. Study-level background: Overlapping spike peptides of SARS-CoV-2, HCoV-NL63, HCoV-OC43 and HCoV-229E stimulated the cells.

Sequencing of DNA taken from cultured CD4+ T cells relied on the Oncomine TCR Beta short-read assay. Investigators obtained genomic DNA by extraction from cultured CD4+ T cells. In TCRdb, the PCR reads were re-called with MiXCR into one record per CDR3 protein. The data contain 15,000 to 20,000 distinct CDR3 sequences, about 61% of them singletons. Treatment denoted: roughly nine-day PBMC culture with coronavirus spike peptide pools or control peptides (ViraFEST assay). Convalescent patients tested SARS-CoV-2 PCR positive from March to December 2020, before Alpha, Beta and Delta emerged. IL-2 at approximately 10 IU/ml and peptide pools at around 10 ug/ml were added to PBMCs cultured at about 2 million per well. This clonotype was observed a handful of times. No antigen is known for it. This CDR3 comprises 16 residues. Germline values: CDR1 KGHDR, CDR2 SFDVKD.

The material sequenced was CD4+ T cells from blood, cultured in vitro. This chain joins TRBV24-1 and TRBJ2-1; weak D call: TRBD2 (5 bases). The closer fit of TRBJ2-7 to the DNA end suggests the J call may be wrong. This clonotype was obtained from a human donor who had recovered from COVID-19. CDR3 sequence reads: CATSAAGARAPHEQYF. For the CDR3, the DNA is TGTGCCACCAGTGCCGCCGGTGCGAGGGCCCCCCACGAGCAGTACTTC.